The next 7 T cell receptor beta chains were all read from a single sample in a study of T cells in Graves' hyperthyroidism and ophthalmopathy. Researchers amplified the TCR beta CDR3 regions from RNA transcripts. First-round RT-PCR targeting the TCR CDR3 was performed with the HTBI primer set. TCRdb ran MiXCR on the multiplex PCR reads and lists one entry per CDR3 protein. The profile covers around 800,000 distinct CDR3 sequences, with 38% appearing a single time and 7.5% to 9.5% taken by the ten largest. The sequencing sample was made of blood. The receptors come from a man younger than 35 with Graves' hyperthyroidism.

About this clonotype itself: This clone may be a read error of a much larger clone one base away. The chain joins TRBV5-1 to TRBJ1-4, with a weak D call TRBD1 (5 bases). V was trimmed by 6 bases and J by 5 bases, leaving 14 bases between them. Germline V gene lookup returns CDR1 SGHRS and CDR2 YFSETQ. The CDR3 has 14 residues. The CDR3 reads CASTDQGPNEKLFF. The CDR3, as DNA: TGCGCCAGCACGGACCAGGGACCCAATGAAAAACTGTTTTTT. The whole variable domain, remainder taken from reference TRBV5-1 and TRBJ1-4, is KAGVTQTPRYLIKTRGQQVTLSCSPISGHRSVSWYQQTPGQGLQFLFEYFSETQRNKGNFPGRFSGRQFSNSRSEMNVSTLELGDSALYLCASTDQGPNEKLFFGSGTQLSVL.

V gene TRBV20-1 combines with J gene TRBJ2-7, with D uncertain. Per the germline V gene, CDR1 is DFQATT and CDR2 is SNEGSKA (reference sequence). CDR3 size: 15 residues. V was cut by 3 bases and J by 0 bases, with 15 bases left in between. CDR3 sequence: CSASIYDHSSYEQYF. Written as DNA, the CDR3 is TGCAGTGCTAGCATTTACGACCATAGCTCCTACGAGCAGTACTTC.

This chain joins TRBV10-3 and TRBJ2-5; D is undetermined. The CDR3 loop spans 12 amino acids. Germline V lookup: CDR1 ENHRY, CDR2 SYGVKD. V was shortened by 4 bases and J by 5 bases, with 8 bases between the two germline ends. The CDR3 loop is CAISGTFETQYF. The CDR3 DNA reads TGTGCCATCAGTGGGACGTTCGAGACCCAGTACTTC.

The chain is built from TRBV29-1 and TRBJ2-7; maybe TRBD1 (7 bases). The germline V gene has CDR1 SQVTM and CDR2 ANQGSEA. CDR3 length: 13 residues. Trimming took 5 bases from V and 3 from J, leaving 14 bases between them. DNA for the CDR3: TGCAGCGTTATGACCCAGGGGGGCTACGAGCAGTACTTC. It is translated as CSVMTQGGYEQYF.

The chain has TRBV14 and TRBJ1-1; no reliable D call. The V end lost 1 base, the J end lost 6 bases, and 9 bases lay between the germline ends. The CDR3 extends over 13 amino acids. CDR1 and CDR2 from the germline V gene are SGHDN and FVKESK. CDR3 region: CASSQGGNPEAFF. CDR3 nucleotides: TGTGCCAGCAGCCAAGGAGGGAATCCTGAAGCTTTCTTT.

This clonotype was recorded at least ten times. The rearrangement joins TRBV7-2 to TRBJ1-6, with 7 bases lining up with TRBD1. The germline gives CDR1 SGHTA, CDR2 FQGNSA. After removal of 5 bases from V and 10 bases from J, the junction contained 5 bases not matched to a gene. The CDR3 is made up of 13 amino acids. CDR3 DNA: TGTGCCAGCAGCGGTAGACAGGGCTCACCCCTCCACTTT. Protein: CASSGRQGSPLHF.

This clonotype has a count of ten or more. The rearrangement links TRBV19 to TRBJ1-5, with D possibly matching TRBD1 (5 bases). Germline V gene sequence: CDR1 LNHDA, CDR2 SQIVND (reference sequence). Trimming removed 8 bases from V and 2 bases from J, with 10 bases in between. This CDR3 has 13 residues. This CDR3 reads CASGRQRNQPQHF. For the CDR3, the DNA is TGTGCCAGTGGCCGACAGCGCAATCAGCCCCAGCATTTT.